One sample yielded the 13 T cell receptor beta chains listed below, sequenced in a study of cytomegalovirus exposure and HLA in healthy donors. PCR amplification relied on 60 Vbeta primers (plus 13 Jbeta primers). TCRdb keeps only in-frame clones here, not all; method: immunoSEQ multiplex PCR. The table has 100,000 to 150,000 clones, approximately 83% seen once; the top ten hold approximately 3.5%. Material: PBMCs. The receptors derive from a woman aged 35 to 49 in good health and CMV-seropositive.

V is TRBV30 and J is TRBJ2-3, with 14 bases matching TRBD2. The V gene's germline CDR1 is GTSNPN and CDR2 SVGIG (reference sequence). The CDR3 covers 12 residues. With 2 bases clipped from V and 15 bases from J, the junction kept 4 bases outside the gene matches. CDR3 nucleotides: TGTGCCTGGAGTCCAGGACTAGCGGGAGGATATTTT. It encodes CAWSPGLAGGYF.

The chain carries TRBV19 and TRBJ2-1; D may be TRBD1 (6 bases). The CDR3 extends over 18 amino acids. V lost 3 bases and J lost 4, with 22 bases in between. Germline-derived CDR1 and CDR2 are LNHDA and SQIVND (reference sequence). CDR3 sequence: CASSIKTGGYRGYNEQFF. DNA of the CDR3: TGTGCCAGTAGTATTAAGACAGGCGGGTATCGGGGATACAATGAGCAGTTCTTC.

The rearrangement links TRBV19 to TRBJ2-7; perhaps TRBD1 as D (6 bases). CDR1 is LNHDA, CDR2 SQIVND, per germline (reference sequence). Trimming stripped 6 bases from V and 0 bases from J, with 15 bases between. The CDR3 runs to 15 residues. CDR3 nucleotide sequence: TGTGCCAGTAGCACCGTGACAGGAAGCTCCTACGAGCAGTACTTC. Translating gives CASSTVTGSSYEQYF.

The chain has TRBV9 and TRBJ2-3; TRBD2 matches 8 bases. The germline CDR1 and CDR2 sequences are SGDLS and YYNGEE. The CDR3 has 19 amino acids. J lost 2 bases, V lost 0 bases, and 14 bases had no gene match. The CDR3 protein is CASSVEGVTSVRNTDTQYF. The CDR3 DNA is TGTGCCAGCAGCGTAGAGGGAGTGACTAGCGTCAGAAACACAGATACGCAGTATTTT.

The chain carries TRBV28 and TRBJ1-4, with a tentative D call TRBD1 (5 bases). The V and J ends lost 0 bases and 5 bases respectively, with 19 bases between them. This CDR3 has 18 amino acids. Germline CDR1 MDHEN, CDR2 SYDVKM. The CDR3 nucleotides are TGTGCCAGCAGTTTATGGTCTTTGGTCGGCAGGGCAAATGAAAAACTGTTTTTT. It is translated as CASSLWSLVGRANEKLFF.

The rearrangement joins TRBV19 to TRBJ2-2; TRBD1 is a possible D gene (8 bases). V lost 1 base to trimming and J lost 3 bases, with 15 bases between them. CDR1 LNHDA and CDR2 SQIVND come from the germline V gene (reference sequence). CDR3 length: 17 amino acids. This CDR3 reads CASSIGEGRGHTGELFF. The CDR3 DNA is TGTGCCAGTAGTATAGGGGAGGGCAGGGGGCACACCGGGGAGCTGTTTTTT. The full variable domain, in which reference TRBV19 and TRBJ2-2 provide the parts outside the CDR3, is DGGITQSPKYLFRKEGQNVTLSCEQNLNHDAMYWYRQDPGQGLRLIYYSQIVNDFQKGDIAEGYSVSREKKESFPLTVTSAQKNPTAFYLCASSIGEGRGHTGELFFGEGSRLTVL.

The chain couples TRBV14 to TRBJ2-7; 8 bases map to TRBD1. The germline gives CDR1 SGHDN, CDR2 FVKESK. The CDR3 is 15 amino acids. V lost 1 base, J lost 3 bases, and 5 bases stayed unmatched. For the CDR3, the DNA is TGTGCCAGCAGCCAAGCCAGGGACAGGCACTACGAGCAGTACTTC. Its protein product is CASSQARDRHYEQYF.

The chain carries TRBV20-1 and TRBJ2-3; tentative D call: TRBD1 (5 bases). There are 11 residues in the CDR3. Germline-derived CDR1 and CDR2 are DFQATT and SNEGSKA (reference sequence). V was shortened by 7 bases and J by 6 bases, with 11 bases between the two germline ends. CDR3 loop: CSGGPGDTQYF. CDR3 coding DNA: TGCAGTGGTGGGCCAGGGGATACGCAGTATTTT.

The table lists this clone with a count of one. V gene TRBV27 combines with J gene TRBJ1-2, with D unresolved. Germline CDR1 and CDR2: MNHEY and SMNVEV (reference sequence). Trimming shortened V by 4 bases and J by 2 bases, and 14 bases separated the two germline ends. The CDR3 covers 15 residues. CDR3 sequence: CASSSSTTGNYGYTF. Written as DNA, the CDR3 is TGTGCCAGCAGTTCCTCTACGACGGGGAACTATGGCTACACCTTC.

Comments on this clone: At one of its ends the junction is not consistent with the germline gene, which may arise from a read error. The J gene is TRBJ1-1, the V gene TRBV7-9; no clear D. The CDR3 runs to 13 residues. The germline CDR1 and CDR2 sequences are SEHNR and FQNEAQ (reference sequence). The CDR3 sequence: CAGSALQNTEAFF. DNA for the CDR3: TGTGCCGGCAGCGCGCTTCAGAACACTGAAGCTTTCTTT.

This clone is a singleton in its sample. In DNA, the CDR3 is TGCGCCAGCAGCTTGGCGGGTGATGCCTCAGATACGCAGTATTTT. This translates into CASSLAGDASDTQYF. This rearrangement joins TRBV5-1 to TRBJ2-3; the D is unclear. The CDR3 has 15 amino acids. CDR1 is SGHRS and CDR2 is YFSETQ in the germline V gene. The V end was cut by 0 bases, the J end by 4 bases, with 12 bases between.

The J gene is TRBJ2-5, the V gene TRBV28, with 9 nucleotides matching TRBD2. This CDR3 spans 16 amino acids. The V gene end was trimmed by 4 bases and the J gene end by 7 bases; junction bases not matched to a gene: 13. Germline CDR1 MDHEN, CDR2 SYDVKM. The CDR3 reads CASSYGLREGRGTQYF. CDR3 DNA: TGTGCCAGCAGTTACGGTTTGCGGGAGGGCCGTGGGACCCAGTACTTC.

This sequence joins TRBV6-5 and TRBJ1-6, with TRBD1 matching 7 bases. The CDR3 extends over 15 amino acids. Germline trimming cut 6 bases from V and 7 bases from J; bases unmatched to any gene: 9. Germline V lookup: CDR1 MNHEY, CDR2 SVGAGI. CDR3 residues: CASSLRGQSNSPLHF. The CDR3 region has the DNA TGTGCCAGCAGCCTAAGGGGACAGTCGAATTCACCCCTCCACTTT.